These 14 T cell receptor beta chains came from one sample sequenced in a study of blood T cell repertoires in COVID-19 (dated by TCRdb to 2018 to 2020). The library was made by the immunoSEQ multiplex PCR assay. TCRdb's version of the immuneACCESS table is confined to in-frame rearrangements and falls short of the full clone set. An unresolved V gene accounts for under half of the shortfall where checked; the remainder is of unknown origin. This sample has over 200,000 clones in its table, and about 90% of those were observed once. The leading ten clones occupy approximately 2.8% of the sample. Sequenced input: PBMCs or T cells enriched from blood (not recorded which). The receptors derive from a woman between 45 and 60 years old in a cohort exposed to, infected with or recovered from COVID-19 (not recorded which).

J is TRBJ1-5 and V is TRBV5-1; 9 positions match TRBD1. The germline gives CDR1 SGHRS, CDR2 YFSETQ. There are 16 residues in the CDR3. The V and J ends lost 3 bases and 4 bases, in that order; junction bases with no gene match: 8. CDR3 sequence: CASSSGTGGLNQPQHF. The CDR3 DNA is TGCGCCAGCAGCTCGGGTACAGGGGGCCTAAATCAGCCCCAGCATTTT. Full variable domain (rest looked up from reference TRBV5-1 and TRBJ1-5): KAGVTQTPRYLIKTRGQQVTLSCSPISGHRSVSWYQQTPGQGLQFLFEYFSETQRNKGNFPGRFSGRQFSNSRSEMNVSTLELGDSALYLCASSSGTGGLNQPQHFGDGTRLSIL.

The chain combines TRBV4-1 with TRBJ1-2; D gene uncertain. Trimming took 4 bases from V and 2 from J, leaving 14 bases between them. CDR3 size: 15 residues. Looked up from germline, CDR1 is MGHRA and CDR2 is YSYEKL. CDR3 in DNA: TGCGCCAGCAGCCCATACTCGACACAGAACTATGGCTACACCTTC. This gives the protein CASSPYSTQNYGYTF.

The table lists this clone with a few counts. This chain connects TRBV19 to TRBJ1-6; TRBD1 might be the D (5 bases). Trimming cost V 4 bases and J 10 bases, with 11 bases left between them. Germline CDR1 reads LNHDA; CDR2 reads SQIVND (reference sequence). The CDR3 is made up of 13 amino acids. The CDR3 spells CASSTGGLSPLHF. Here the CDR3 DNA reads TGTGCCAGTAGTACGGGGGGACTCTCACCCCTCCACTTT.

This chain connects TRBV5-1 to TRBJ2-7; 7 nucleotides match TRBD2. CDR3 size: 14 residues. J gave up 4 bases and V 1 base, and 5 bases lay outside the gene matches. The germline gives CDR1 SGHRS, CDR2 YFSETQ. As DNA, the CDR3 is TGCGCCAGCAGCTTGCGGGACTATGTTTACGAGCAGTACTTC. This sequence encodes CASSLRDYVYEQYF. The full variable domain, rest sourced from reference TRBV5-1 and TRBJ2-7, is KAGVTQTPRYLIKTRGQQVTLSCSPISGHRSVSWYQQTPGQGLQFLFEYFSETQRNKGNFPGRFSGRQFSNSRSEMNVSTLELGDSALYLCASSLRDYVYEQYFGPGTRLTVT.

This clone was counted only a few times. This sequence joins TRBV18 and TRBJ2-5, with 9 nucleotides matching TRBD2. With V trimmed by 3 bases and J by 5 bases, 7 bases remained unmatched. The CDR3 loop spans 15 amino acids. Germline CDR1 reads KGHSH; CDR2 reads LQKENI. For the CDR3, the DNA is TGTGCCAGCTCACCCCGGCAGGCGGGAGGGGAGACCCAGTACTTC. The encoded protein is CASSPRQAGGETQYF.

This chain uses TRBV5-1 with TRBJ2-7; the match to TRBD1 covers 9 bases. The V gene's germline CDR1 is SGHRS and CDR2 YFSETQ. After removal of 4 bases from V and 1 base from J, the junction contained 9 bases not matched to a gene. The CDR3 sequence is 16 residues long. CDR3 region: CASSNQPGTGSYEQYF. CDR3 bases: TGCGCCAGCAGCAACCAACCCGGGACAGGGTCCTACGAGCAGTACTTC.

This CDR3 reads CASSQTRGETQYF. In DNA, the CDR3 is TGCGCCAGCAGCCAAACTAGAGGAGAGACCCAGTACTTC. The rearrangement uses TRBV4-3 and TRBJ2-5; D may be TRBD2 (5 bases). This CDR3 is built from 13 residues. Germline values: CDR1 LGHNA, CDR2 YSLEER. V lost 2 bases and J lost 4, with 8 bases in between.

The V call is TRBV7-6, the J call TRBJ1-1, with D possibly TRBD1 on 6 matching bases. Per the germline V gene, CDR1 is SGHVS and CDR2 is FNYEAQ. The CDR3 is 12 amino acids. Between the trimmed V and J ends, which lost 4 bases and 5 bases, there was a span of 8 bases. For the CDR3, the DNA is TGTGCCAGCAGCTCAGGGGTGACTGAAGCTTTCTTT. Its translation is CASSSGVTEAFF.

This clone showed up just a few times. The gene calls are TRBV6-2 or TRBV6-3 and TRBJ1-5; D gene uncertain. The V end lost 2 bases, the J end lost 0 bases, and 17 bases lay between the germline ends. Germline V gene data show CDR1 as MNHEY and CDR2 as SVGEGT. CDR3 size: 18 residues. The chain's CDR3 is CASSYGVSFQYSNQPQHF. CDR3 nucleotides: TGTGCCAGCAGTTACGGAGTCAGTTTCCAATATAGCAATCAGCCCCAGCATTTT.

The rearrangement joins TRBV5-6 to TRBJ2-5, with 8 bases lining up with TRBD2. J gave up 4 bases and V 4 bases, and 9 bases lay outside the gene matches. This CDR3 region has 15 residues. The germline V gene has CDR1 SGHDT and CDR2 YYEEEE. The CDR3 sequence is CASSREGGFGETQYF. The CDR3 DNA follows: TGTGCCAGCAGCCGGGAGGGAGGCTTTGGAGAGACCCAGTACTTC.

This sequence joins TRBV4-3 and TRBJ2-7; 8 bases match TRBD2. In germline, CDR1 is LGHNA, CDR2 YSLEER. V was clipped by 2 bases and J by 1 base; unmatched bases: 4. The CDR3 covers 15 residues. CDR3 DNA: TGCGCCAGCAGCCAAACCGGGGGGGCTTCCTACGAGCAGTACTTC. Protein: CASSQTGGASYEQYF.

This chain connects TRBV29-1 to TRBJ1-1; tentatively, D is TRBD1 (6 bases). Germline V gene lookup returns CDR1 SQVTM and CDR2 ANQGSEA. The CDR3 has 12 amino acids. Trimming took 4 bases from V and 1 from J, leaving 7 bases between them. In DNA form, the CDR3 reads TGCAGCGTTGCCAGGGGGAACACTGAAGCTTTCTTT. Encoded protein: CSVARGNTEAFF.

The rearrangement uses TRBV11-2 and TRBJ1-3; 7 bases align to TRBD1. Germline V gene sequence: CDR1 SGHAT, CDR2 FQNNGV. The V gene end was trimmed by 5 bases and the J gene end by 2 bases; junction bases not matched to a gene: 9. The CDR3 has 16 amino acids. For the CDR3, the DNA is TGTGCCAGCAGCAACACAGGGGTTGGCGCTGGAAACACCATATATTTT. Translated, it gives CASSNTGVGAGNTIYF.

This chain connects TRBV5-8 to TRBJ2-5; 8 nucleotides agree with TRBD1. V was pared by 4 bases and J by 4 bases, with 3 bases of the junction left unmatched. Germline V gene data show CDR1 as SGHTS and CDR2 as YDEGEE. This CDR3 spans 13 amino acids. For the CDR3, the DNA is TGTGCCAGCAGCGGACAGGGACGAGAGACCCAGTACTTC. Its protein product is CASSGQGRETQYF.